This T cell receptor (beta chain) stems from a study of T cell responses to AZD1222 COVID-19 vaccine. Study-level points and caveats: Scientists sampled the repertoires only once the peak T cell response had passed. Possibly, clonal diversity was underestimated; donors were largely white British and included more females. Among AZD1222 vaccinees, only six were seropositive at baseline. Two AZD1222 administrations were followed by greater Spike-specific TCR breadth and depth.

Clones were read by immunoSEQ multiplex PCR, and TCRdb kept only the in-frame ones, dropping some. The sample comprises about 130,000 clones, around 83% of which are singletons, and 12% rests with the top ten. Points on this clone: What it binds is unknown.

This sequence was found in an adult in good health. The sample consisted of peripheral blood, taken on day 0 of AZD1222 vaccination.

DNA of the CDR3: TGTGCCAGCGGGAGTATCCAAGGTAGCAATCAGCCCCAGCATTTT. Its translation: CASGSIQGSNQPQHF. The chain employs TRBV28 and TRBJ1-5; no clear D. V gave up 8 bases and J gave up 0 bases, with 14 bases separating them. CDR1 and CDR2 (germline): MDHEN, SYDVKM. The length of the CDR3 is 15 residues. The entire variable domain, with the rest obtained from reference TRBV28 and TRBJ1-5, is as follows: DVKVTQSSRYLVKRTGEKVFLECVQDMDHENMFWYRQDPGLGLRLIYFSYDVKMKEKGDIPEGYSVSREKKERFSLILESASTNQTSMYLCASGSIQGSNQPQHFGDGTRLSIL.